These 26 T cell receptor beta chains were sequenced from one sample in a study of T cells in women clearing cervical HPV infection. Sequencing used immunoSEQ multiplex PCR; TCRdb keeps in-frame clones, though not all of them. The sample features tens of thousands of clones, with around 1.5% in its top ten. Material for sequencing was blood buffy coat. These receptors were obtained from a woman between 18 and 70 years old with a cervical HPV16 infection that either progressed to CIN3+ or cleared (not recorded which).

Concerning this clone: The missing CDR3 end, 3 residues past where the read stops, is filled in from the germline J gene. The V and J genes are TRBV19 and TRBJ2-2, with 9 positions matching TRBD1. The trim removed 3 bases at V and 1 base at J, leaving 0 bases unmatched. The V gene's germline CDR1 is LNHDA and CDR2 SQIVND (reference sequence). This CDR3 contains 15 residues. CDR3 sequence: CASSMDRGNTGELFF. The covered CDR3 bases are TGTGCCAGTAGTATGGACAGGGGGAACACCGGGGAG.

As for this clone: Read data end 3 residues before the CDR3 end; the end is taken from the germline J gene. V and J are TRBV12-3 or TRBV12-4 and TRBJ1-1; D perhaps matches TRBD1 (6 bases). Trimming left V 6 bases short and J 4 bases short, with 12 bases between. The CDR3 extends over 13 amino acids. Incomplete CDR3 DNA: TGTGCCAGCAGCCAGGGGTCTCTCACTGAA. Translating gives CASSQGSLTE. From start to end, the CDR3 is CASSQGSLTEAFF.

About this clone: The read finishes 3 residues shy of the CDR3 end, and the germline J gene is used to complete it. This chain connects TRBV7-8 to TRBJ1-4; 7 bases are a match to TRBD1. Germline V lookup: CDR1 SGHVS, CDR2 FQNEAQ. V dropped 1 base and J dropped 6; count of bases not matched to a gene: 5. The CDR3 is made up of 15 amino acids. The sequenced part of the CDR3 DNA is TGTGCCAGCAGCTTAGTCAGGGGGTTGGATGAAAAA. Protein sequence: CASSLVRGLDEK. The entire CDR3 protein is CASSLVRGLDEKLFF.

Note on this clone: The read terminates 3 residues before the CDR3 end, so the remaining end is supplied by the germline J gene. The chain recombines TRBV12-3 or TRBV12-4 with TRBJ2-1, with no clear D. Deletions cut 3 bases from V and 7 bases from J, with 7 bases between. The CDR3 consists of 12 residues. CDR3 bases read: TGTGCCAGCAGTTTGCAGTTTAATGAG. Translating it yields CASSLQFNE. The full CDR3 protein is CASSLQFNEQFF.

To note about this clone: The CDR3 extends 3 residues past the end of the read, so its final part is completed from the germline J gene. The V and J genes are TRBV20-1 and TRBJ2-3; the D gene is possibly TRBD2 (5 bases). CDR1 is DFQATT and CDR2 is SNEGSKA in the germline V gene (reference sequence). The V gene lost 5 bases and the J gene lost 3 bases, with 12 bases spanning the gap. This CDR3 comprises 13 residues. The CDR3 DNA, read in part, is TGCAGTGCTCAGCGGACGGGTACAGATACG. It specifies CSAQRTGTDT. The whole CDR3 region reads CSAQRTGTDTQYF.

This CDR3 is CASSETGSSEQYF. The sequenced part of the CDR3 DNA is TGTGCCAGCAGCGAAACAGGGAGCAGCGAG. The chain joins TRBV6-2 or TRBV6-3 to TRBJ2-7, with TRBD1 as a possible D gene (6 bases). The read terminates 3 residues ahead of where the CDR3 ends, so the germline J gene completes it. V lost 6 bases and J 6 bases, leaving 15 bases between the germline ends. CDR3 length: 13 amino acids. Germline CDR1 reads MNHEY; CDR2 reads SVGEGT.

Concerning this clone itself: The CDR3 is cut off 3 residues early in the read; its end comes from the germline J gene. The chain is built from TRBV30 and TRBJ2-4; TRBD2 is a possible D gene (7 bases). CDR1 GTSNPN and CDR2 SVGIG come from the germline V gene (reference sequence). The length of the CDR3 is 14 residues. Trimming shortened V by 1 base and J by 4 bases, and 11 bases separated the two germline ends. The part of the CDR3 DNA that was read is TGTGCCTGGAGTGGGGGGCGGGAGAAAAACATT. Protein: CAWSGGREKNI. The CDR3 as a whole reads CAWSGGREKNIQYF. Drawing the rest from reference TRBV30 and TRBJ2-4, the complete variable domain is SQTIHQWPATLVQPVGSPLSLECTVEGTSNPNLYWYRQAAGRGLQLLFYSVGIGQISSEVPQNLSASRPQDRQFILSSKKLLLSDSGFYLCAWSGGREKNIQYFGAGTRLSVL.

Details on this clone: From the germline J gene comes the end of the CDR3, since the read stops 3 residues before it. V gene TRBV5-6 combines with J gene TRBJ2-4; tentatively, D is TRBD2 (7 bases). CDR1 and CDR2 from the germline V gene are SGHDT and YYEEEE. CDR3 length: 14 residues. CDR3 protein: CASSLGGAGIIQYF. The part of the CDR3 DNA that was read is TGTGCCAGCAGCCTTGGGGGGGCGGGCATTATT.

Comment on this clone: The read ends 3 residues before the CDR3 terminus; that terminus is restored from the germline J gene. This chain uses TRBV5-1 with TRBJ1-5; 7 bases are shared with TRBD1. From germline, CDR1 is SGHRS and CDR2 YFSETQ. This CDR3 spans 19 amino acids. V was pared by 7 bases and J by 0 bases, with 19 bases of the junction left unmatched. Partial CDR3 DNA: TGCGCCAGCTTTCGAGACGACAGGGAGTTAATGTATAGCAATCAGCCC. It translates to CASFRDDRELMYSNQP. The CDR3 in full is CASFRDDRELMYSNQPQHF.

As for this clone: The CDR3 end is not reached by the read, which stops 3 residues before it; the germline J gene fills it in. V and J are TRBV20-1 and TRBJ1-2; no definite D call. Per germline, CDR1 DFQATT and CDR2 SNEGSKA (reference sequence). The CDR3 is 13 amino acids. V gave up 1 base and J gave up 0 bases, with 6 bases separating them. Incomplete CDR3 DNA: TGCAGTGCTAGAGGGCCTTCTAACTATGGC. It encodes CSARGPSNYG. The whole CDR3 is CSARGPSNYGYTF.

To note about this clone: The missing CDR3 end, 3 residues past where the read stops, is filled in from the germline J gene. The chain combines TRBV18 with TRBJ2-5, with 7 bases that match TRBD1. Trimming took 3 bases from V and 2 from J; bases not matched to a gene: 6. The CDR3 is 15 residues long. Germline assignment: CDR1 KGHSH and CDR2 LQKENI. CDR3 DNA, as far as it was read: TGTGCCAGCTCACCGAGGGGGCTCCCTCAAGAGACC. This gives the protein CASSPRGLPQET. The entire CDR3 protein reads CASSPRGLPQETQYF.

A note on this clone: The CDR3 extends 3 residues past the end of the read, so its final part is completed from the germline J gene. The chain recombines TRBV7-2 with TRBJ1-2; maybe TRBD1 (6 bases). The CDR3 has 15 amino acids. The V end was cut by 5 bases, the J end by 4 bases, with 17 bases between. Germline lookup yields CDR1 SGHTA and CDR2 FQGNSA. The CDR3 DNA, read in part, is TGTGCCAGCAGCGCTAAACAGGGTGGGGGCTATGGC. Its translation is CASSAKQGGGYG. The full CDR3 sequence reads CASSAKQGGGYGYTF.

A remark on this clone: The read terminates 3 residues before the CDR3 end, so the remaining end is supplied by the germline J gene. This chain joins TRBV11-2 and TRBJ2-7, with 7 bases fitting TRBD2. This CDR3 is 14 amino acids long. Germline CDR1 SGHAT, CDR2 FQNNGV. V gave up 5 bases and J gave up 1 base; unmatched junction bases: 5. CDR3 loop: CASSPGLVSYEQYF. The sequenced part of the CDR3 DNA is TGTGCCAGCAGCCCCGGACTAGTTTCCTACGAG.

The sequenced CDR3 bases are TGTGCCAGCAGCTCTGAAGGGGGCTGGAATTCACCC. It is translated as CASSSEGGWNSP. The entire CDR3 is CASSSEGGWNSPLHF. The chain has TRBV5-4 and TRBJ1-6; 7 bases line up with TRBD1. Read sequence stops 3 residues before the CDR3 end, and the germline J gene provides the missing end. Germline V gene data show CDR1 as SGHNT and CDR2 as YYREEE (reference sequence). The CDR3 is 15 amino acids. The trim removed 3 bases at V and 7 bases at J, leaving 7 bases unmatched.

About this clone: The germline gene is not matched at one end of the junction; a read error may be the cause. With the read ending 3 residues before the CDR3 end, the germline J gene is used to fill in that end. The chain combines TRBV20-1 with TRBJ1-6; D is possibly TRBD1 (5 bases). This CDR3 has 15 residues. The germline V gene has CDR1 DFQATT and CDR2 SNEGSKA (reference sequence). CDR3: CSARVQGVYSSPLHF. The sequenced CDR3 bases are TGCAGTGCTAGAGTTCAAGGGGTTTATAGTTCACCC.

CDR3 region: CASSLAGDGRTQYF. The part of the CDR3 DNA that was read is TGTGCCAGCAGCTTAGCCGGGGATGGGCGGACC. The V and J genes are TRBV7-8 and TRBJ2-5, with D possibly being TRBD2 (5 bases). The read halts 3 residues ahead of the CDR3 end, with the missing end drawn from the germline J gene. The CDR3 sequence is 14 residues long. Germline V gene lookup returns CDR1 SGHVS and CDR2 FQNEAQ. The V end was cut by 0 bases, the J end by 7 bases, with 12 bases between.

About this clone itself: From the germline J gene comes the end of the CDR3, since the read stops 3 residues before it. This chain connects TRBV19 to TRBJ1-5; TRBD1 might be the D (6 bases). Germline CDR1 is LNHDA and CDR2 is SQIVND (reference sequence). This CDR3 has 13 amino acids. Between the trimmed V and J ends, which lost 10 bases and 6 bases, there was a span of 16 bases. The CDR3 reads CATSNRASQPQHF. CDR3 bases read: TGTGCCACTTCTAACAGGGCTAGTCAGCCC.

Concerning this clone itself: The read comes to an end 3 residues before the CDR3 does, leaving the germline J gene to fill in the end. The rearrangement links TRBV19 to TRBJ2-6, with TRBD1 identical over 7 bases. Germline values: CDR1 LNHDA, CDR2 SQIVND (reference sequence). The V and J ends lost 2 bases and 0 bases, in that order; junction bases with no gene match: 10. The CDR3 is 19 residues long. This CDR3 reads CASSITPQGVFSGANVLTF. The sequenced part of the CDR3 DNA is TGTGCCAGTAGTATAACCCCCCAGGGGGTTTTCTCTGGGGCCAACGTC.

Regarding this clone: The CDR3 extends 3 residues past the end of the read, so its final part is completed from the germline J gene. The J gene is TRBJ1-2, the V gene TRBV7-2; possibly TRBD1 for D (6 bases). Between the trimmed V and J ends, which lost 5 bases and 4 bases, there was a span of 11 bases. Germline V gene data show CDR1 as SGHTA and CDR2 as FQGNSA. CDR3 size: 13 residues. Partial CDR3 DNA: TGTGCCAGCAGCGAACAGGGTAGCTATGGC. It codes for CASSEQGSYG. The whole CDR3 sequence is CASSEQGSYGYTF. The whole variable domain, remainder taken from reference TRBV7-2 and TRBJ1-2, is GAGVSQSPSNKVTEKGKDVELRCDPISGHTALYWYRQSLGQGLEFLIYFQGNSAPDKSGLPSDRFSAERTGGSVSTLTIQRTQQEDSAVYLCASSEQGSYGYTFGSGTRLTVV.

Remarks on this clone: The read is 3 residues too short to cover the CDR3 end, so that end is filled in from the germline J gene. V is TRBV7-9 and J is TRBJ2-7, with TRBD1 identical over 7 bases. The germline V gene has CDR1 SEHNR and CDR2 FQNEAQ (reference sequence). V was clipped by 4 bases and J by 5 bases; unmatched bases: 11. The CDR3 has 15 residues. The CDR3 region is CASSSNDRAQNEQYF. CDR3 DNA, as far as it was read: TGTGCCAGCAGCTCAAATGACAGGGCCCAGAACGAG.

About this clone: Sequencing ends 3 residues short of the CDR3 end; the germline J gene provides the rest. V gene TRBV19 combines with J gene TRBJ2-7, with 10 positions matching TRBD1. The CDR3 is 15 residues long. V dropped 6 bases and J dropped 6; count of bases not matched to a gene: 11. CDR1 is LNHDA and CDR2 is SQIVND in the germline V gene (reference sequence). CDR3 amino acids: CASSYGDRGVREQYF. Partial CDR3 DNA: TGTGCCAGTAGCTATGGGGACAGGGGAGTTCGCGAG.

With respect to this clone: The sequenced fragment ends 3 residues before the CDR3 boundary, so the rest is inferred from the germline J gene. The rearrangement links TRBV11-2 to TRBJ1-4, with a possible D match to TRBD1 (6 bases). The CDR3 loop spans 14 amino acids. With 5 bases removed from V and 8 bases from J, the gap between germline ends came to 15 bases. CDR1 SGHAT and CDR2 FQNNGV come from the germline V gene. The CDR3 spells CASSPGEEWEKLFF. Partial CDR3 DNA: TGTGCCAGCAGCCCAGGGGAGGAATGGGAAAAA.

In the case of this clone: Read sequence stops 3 residues before the CDR3 end, and the germline J gene provides the missing end. V and J are TRBV7-8 and TRBJ2-1, with 8 bases identical to TRBD2. Per the germline V gene, CDR1 is SGHVS and CDR2 is FQNEAQ. This CDR3 has 16 residues. Unmatched junction bases numbered 5, after V lost 0 bases and J lost 4 bases. The CDR3 here is CASSLAQSGRYNEQFF. The sequenced CDR3 bases are TGTGCCAGCAGCTTAGCGCAAAGCGGGAGATACAATGAG.

On this clone itself: The read ends 3 residues shy of where the CDR3 ends; the end is completed using the germline J gene. The V gene is TRBV10-3, the J gene TRBJ2-7; TRBD1 aligns across 10 bases. The V gene end was trimmed by 10 bases and the J gene end by 5 bases; junction bases not matched to a gene: 11. Germline lookup yields CDR1 ENHRY and CDR2 SYGVKD. CDR3 size: 14 residues. The CDR3 reads CATYPGQGRNEQYF. The part of the CDR3 DNA that was read is TGTGCCACTTATCCGGGACAGGGGCGCAACGAG.

Notes on this clone: The read ends 3 residues early relative to the CDR3; the germline J gene fills the gap. This sequence joins TRBV5-6 and TRBJ1-5; maybe TRBD1 (5 bases). In germline, CDR1 is SGHDT, CDR2 YYEEEE. The CDR3 runs to 13 residues. The germline V and J ends were trimmed by 3 bases and 7 bases, with 11 bases remaining between them. CDR3 DNA, as far as it was read: TGTGCCAGCAGCTCTACGAGGGGCCAGCCC. Protein product: CASSSTRGQP. The whole CDR3 protein reads CASSSTRGQPQHF.

This chain's CDR3 is CASSSRDRRDYEQYF. Partial CDR3 DNA: TGTGCCAGCAGCTCCAGGGACAGAAGAGACTACGAG. The chain employs TRBV5-6 and TRBJ2-7, with 7 bases lining up with TRBD1. The read falls 3 residues short of the CDR3 end, and the missing part is taken from the germline J gene. Germline CDR1 SGHDT, CDR2 YYEEEE. V was clipped by 3 bases and J by 3 bases; unmatched bases: 9. The CDR3 loop spans 15 amino acids.